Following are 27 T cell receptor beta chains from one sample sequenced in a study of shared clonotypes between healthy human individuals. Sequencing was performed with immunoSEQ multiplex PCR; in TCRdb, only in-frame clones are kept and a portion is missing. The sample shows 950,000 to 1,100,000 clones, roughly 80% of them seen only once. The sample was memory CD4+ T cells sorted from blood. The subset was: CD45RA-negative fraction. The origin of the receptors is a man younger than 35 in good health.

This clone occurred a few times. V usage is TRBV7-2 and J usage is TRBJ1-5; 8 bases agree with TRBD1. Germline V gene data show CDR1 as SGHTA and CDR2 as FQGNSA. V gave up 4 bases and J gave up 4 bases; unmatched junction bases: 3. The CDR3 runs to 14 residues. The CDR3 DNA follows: TGTGCCAGCAGCTCGACAGGGGTGAATCAGCCCCAGCATTTT. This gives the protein CASSSTGVNQPQHF.

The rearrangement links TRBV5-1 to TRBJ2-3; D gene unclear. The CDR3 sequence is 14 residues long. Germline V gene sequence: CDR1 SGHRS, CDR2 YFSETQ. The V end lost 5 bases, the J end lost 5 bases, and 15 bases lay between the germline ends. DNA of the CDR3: TGCGCCAGCAGTTCGCCCCCAGGTGTAGATACGCAGTATTTT. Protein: CASSSPPGVDTQYF.

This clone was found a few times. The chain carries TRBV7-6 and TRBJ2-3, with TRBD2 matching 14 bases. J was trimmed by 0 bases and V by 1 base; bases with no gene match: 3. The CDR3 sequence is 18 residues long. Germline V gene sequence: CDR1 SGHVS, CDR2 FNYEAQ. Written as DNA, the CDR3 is TGTGCCAGCAGCTTAGGGACTAGCGGGAGGACCAGCACAGATACGCAGTATTTT. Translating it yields CASSLGTSGRTSTDTQYF.

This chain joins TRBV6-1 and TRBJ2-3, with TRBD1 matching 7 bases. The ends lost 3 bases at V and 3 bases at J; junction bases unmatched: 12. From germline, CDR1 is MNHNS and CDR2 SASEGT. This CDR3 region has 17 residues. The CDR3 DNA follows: TGTGCCAGCAGTGACCAGGGACAGACTATCTTGACAGATACGCAGTATTTT. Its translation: CASSDQGQTILTDTQYF.

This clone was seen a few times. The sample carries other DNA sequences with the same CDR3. The CDR3 nucleotides read TGCGCCAGCAGCCAAGATTGGGACAGGGCCACAGATACGCAGTATTTT. This codes for CASSQDWDRATDTQYF. The chain combines TRBV4-3 with TRBJ2-3; the match to TRBD1 covers 9 bases. Trimming cost V 0 bases and J 2 bases; bases outside gene matches: 3. CDR3 length equals 16 residues. The germline V gene has CDR1 LGHNA and CDR2 YSLEER.

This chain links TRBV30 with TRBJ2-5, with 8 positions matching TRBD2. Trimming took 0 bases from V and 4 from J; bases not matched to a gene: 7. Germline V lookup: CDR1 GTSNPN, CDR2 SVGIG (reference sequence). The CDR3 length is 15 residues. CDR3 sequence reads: CAWSVPSGGRETQYF. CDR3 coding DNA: TGTGCCTGGAGTGTACCCAGCGGGGGCAGAGAGACCCAGTACTTC.

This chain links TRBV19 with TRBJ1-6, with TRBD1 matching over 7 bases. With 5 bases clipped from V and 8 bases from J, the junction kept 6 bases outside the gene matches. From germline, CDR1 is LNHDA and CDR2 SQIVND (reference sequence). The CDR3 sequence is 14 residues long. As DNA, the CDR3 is TGTGCCAGTAGTCCCCGACAGGGTCATTCACCCCTCCACTTT. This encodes CASSPRQGHSPLHF.

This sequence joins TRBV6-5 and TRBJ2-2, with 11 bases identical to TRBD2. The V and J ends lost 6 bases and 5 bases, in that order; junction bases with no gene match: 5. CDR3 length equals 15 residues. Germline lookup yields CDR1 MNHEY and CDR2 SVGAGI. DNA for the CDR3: TGTGCCAGCAGGCTAGCGGGAGGTTTGACCGGGGAGCTGTTTTTT. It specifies CASRLAGGLTGELFF.

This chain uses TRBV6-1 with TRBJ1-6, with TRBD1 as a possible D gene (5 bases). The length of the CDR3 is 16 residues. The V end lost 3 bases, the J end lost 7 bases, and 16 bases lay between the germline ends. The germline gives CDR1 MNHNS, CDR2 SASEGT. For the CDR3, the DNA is TGTGCCAGCAGTGAGACACTAGGGGCAGGGAATTCACCCCTCCACTTT. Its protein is CASSETLGAGNSPLHF.

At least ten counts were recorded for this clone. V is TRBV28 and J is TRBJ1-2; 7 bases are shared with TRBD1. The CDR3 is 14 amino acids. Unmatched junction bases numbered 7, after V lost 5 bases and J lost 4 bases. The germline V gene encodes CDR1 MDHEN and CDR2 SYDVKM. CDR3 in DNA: TGTGCCAGCAGTGCCCCGGGACAGCTCTATGGCTACACCTTC. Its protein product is CASSAPGQLYGYTF.

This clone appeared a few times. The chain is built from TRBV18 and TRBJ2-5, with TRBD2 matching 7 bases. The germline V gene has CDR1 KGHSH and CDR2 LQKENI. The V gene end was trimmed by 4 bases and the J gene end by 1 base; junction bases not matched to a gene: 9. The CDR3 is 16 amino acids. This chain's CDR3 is CASSLKASGTQETQYF. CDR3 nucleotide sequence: TGTGCCAGCTCACTAAAGGCCAGCGGGACCCAAGAGACCCAGTACTTC.

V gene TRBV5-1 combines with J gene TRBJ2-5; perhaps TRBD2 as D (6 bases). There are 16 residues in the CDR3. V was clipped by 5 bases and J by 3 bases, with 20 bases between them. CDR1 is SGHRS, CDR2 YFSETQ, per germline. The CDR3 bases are TGCGCCAGCAGTCCCTCCCCAGCGGGCAAGGAAGAGACCCAGTACTTC. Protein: CASSPSPAGKEETQYF.

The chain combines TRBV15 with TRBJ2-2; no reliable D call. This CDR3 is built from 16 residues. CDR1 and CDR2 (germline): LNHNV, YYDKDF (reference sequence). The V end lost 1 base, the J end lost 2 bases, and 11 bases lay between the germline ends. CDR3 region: CATSRATGANTGELFF. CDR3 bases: TGTGCCACCAGCAGAGCAACCGGAGCCAACACCGGGGAGCTGTTTTTT.

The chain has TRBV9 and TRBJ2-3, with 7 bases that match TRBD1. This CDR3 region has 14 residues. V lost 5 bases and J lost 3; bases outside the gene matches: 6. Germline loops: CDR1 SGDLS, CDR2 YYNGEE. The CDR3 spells CASSTRGLTDTQYF. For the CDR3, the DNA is TGTGCCAGCAGTACCAGGGGGTTGACAGATACGCAGTATTTT.

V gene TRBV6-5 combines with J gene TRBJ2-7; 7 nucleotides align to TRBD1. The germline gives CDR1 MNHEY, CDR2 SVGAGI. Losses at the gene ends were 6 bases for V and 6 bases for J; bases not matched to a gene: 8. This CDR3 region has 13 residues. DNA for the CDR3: TGTGCCAGCAGGACATTCACAGGGGTCGAGCAGTACTTC. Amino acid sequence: CASRTFTGVEQYF.

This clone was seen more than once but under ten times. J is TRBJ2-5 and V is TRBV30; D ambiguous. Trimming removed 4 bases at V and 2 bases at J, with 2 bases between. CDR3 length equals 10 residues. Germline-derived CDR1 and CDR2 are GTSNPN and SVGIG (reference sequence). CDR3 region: CAWTQETQYF. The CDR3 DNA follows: TGTGCCTGGACTCAAGAGACCCAGTACTTC. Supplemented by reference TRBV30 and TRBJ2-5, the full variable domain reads SQTIHQWPATLVQPVGSPLSLECTVEGTSNPNLYWYRQAAGRGLQLLFYSVGIGQISSEVPQNLSASRPQDRQFILSSKKLLLSDSGFYLCAWTQETQYFGPGTRLLVL.

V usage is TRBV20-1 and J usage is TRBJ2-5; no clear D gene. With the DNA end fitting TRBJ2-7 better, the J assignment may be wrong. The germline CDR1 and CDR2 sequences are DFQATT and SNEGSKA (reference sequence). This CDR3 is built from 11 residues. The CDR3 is CSAPGAYEQYF. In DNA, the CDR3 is TGCAGTGCCCCAGGCGCTTACGAGCAGTACTTC.

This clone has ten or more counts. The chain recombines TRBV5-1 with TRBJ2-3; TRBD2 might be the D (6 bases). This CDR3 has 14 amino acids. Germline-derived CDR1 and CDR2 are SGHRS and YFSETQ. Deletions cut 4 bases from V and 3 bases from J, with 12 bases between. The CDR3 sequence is CASSPGTLTDTQYF. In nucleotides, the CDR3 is TGCGCCAGCAGCCCTGGGACTCTGACAGATACGCAGTATTTT.

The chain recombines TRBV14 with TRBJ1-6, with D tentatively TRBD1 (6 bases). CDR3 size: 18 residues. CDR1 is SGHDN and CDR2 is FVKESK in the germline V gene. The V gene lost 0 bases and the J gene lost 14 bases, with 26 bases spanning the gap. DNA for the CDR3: TGTGCCAGCAGCCAAGATCCCCGGGGCAGGGGAGATAATTTATCCCTCCACTTT. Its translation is CASSQDPRGRGDNLSLHF. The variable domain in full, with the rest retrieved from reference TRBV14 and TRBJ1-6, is EAGVTQFPSHSVIEKGQTVTLRCDPISGHDNLYWYRRVMGKEIKFLLHFVKESKQDESGMPNNRFLAERTGGTYSTLKVQPAELEDSGVYFCASSQDPRGRGDNLSLHFGNGTRLTVT.

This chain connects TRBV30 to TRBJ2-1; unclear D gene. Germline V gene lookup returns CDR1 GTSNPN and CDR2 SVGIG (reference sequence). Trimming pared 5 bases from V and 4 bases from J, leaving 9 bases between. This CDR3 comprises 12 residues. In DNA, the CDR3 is TGTGCCTGGTCCACTTCGTACAATGAGCAGTTCTTC. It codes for CAWSTSYNEQFF.

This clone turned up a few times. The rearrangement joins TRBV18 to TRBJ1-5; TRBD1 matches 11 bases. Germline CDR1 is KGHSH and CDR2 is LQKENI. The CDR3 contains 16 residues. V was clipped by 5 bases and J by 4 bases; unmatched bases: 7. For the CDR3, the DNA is TGTGCCAGCTCAGATGGACAGGGGGCGGCAAATCAGCCCCAGCATTTT. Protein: CASSDGQGAANQPQHF.

Written as DNA, the CDR3 is TGCGCCAGCAGCTTGGGTAGAATAGCGGGAACAGATACGCAGTATTTT. Amino acids: CASSLGRIAGTDTQYF. The chain carries TRBV5-1 and TRBJ2-3; 8 bases are shared with TRBD2. V was pared by 0 bases and J by 3 bases, with 6 bases of the junction left unmatched. CDR3 length equals 16 residues. In germline, CDR1 is SGHRS, CDR2 YFSETQ.

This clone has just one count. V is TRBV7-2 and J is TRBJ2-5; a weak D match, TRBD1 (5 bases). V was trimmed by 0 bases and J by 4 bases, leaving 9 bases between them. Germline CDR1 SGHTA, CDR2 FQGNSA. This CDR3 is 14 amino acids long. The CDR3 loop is CASSLAGQGETQYF. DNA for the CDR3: TGTGCCAGCAGCTTAGCGGGGCAGGGAGAGACCCAGTACTTC.

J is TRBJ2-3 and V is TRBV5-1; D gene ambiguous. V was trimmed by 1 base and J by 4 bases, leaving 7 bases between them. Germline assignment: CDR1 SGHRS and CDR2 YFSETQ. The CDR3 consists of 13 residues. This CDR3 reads CASSLYGADTQYF. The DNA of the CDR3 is TGCGCCAGCAGCTTGTATGGTGCAGATACGCAGTATTTT.

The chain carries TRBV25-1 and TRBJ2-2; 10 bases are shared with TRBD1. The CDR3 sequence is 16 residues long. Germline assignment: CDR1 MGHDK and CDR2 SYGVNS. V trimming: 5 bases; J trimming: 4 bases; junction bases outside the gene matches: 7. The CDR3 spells CASSITRTGGTGELFF. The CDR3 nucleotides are TGTGCCAGCAGTATCACCAGGACAGGGGGCACCGGGGAGCTGTTTTTT. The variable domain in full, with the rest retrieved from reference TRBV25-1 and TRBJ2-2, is EADIYQTPRYLVIGTGKKITLECSQTMGHDKMYWYQQDPGMELHLIHYSYGVNSTEKGDLSSESTVSRIRTEHFPLTLESARPSHTSQYLCASSITRTGGTGELFFGEGSRLTVL.

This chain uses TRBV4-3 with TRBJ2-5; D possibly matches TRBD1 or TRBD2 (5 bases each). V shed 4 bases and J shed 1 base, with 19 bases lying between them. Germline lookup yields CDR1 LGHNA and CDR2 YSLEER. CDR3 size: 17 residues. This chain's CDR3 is CASSPGPVADLQETQYF. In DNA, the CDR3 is TGCGCCAGCAGCCCGGGGCCCGTTGCGGACCTCCAAGAGACCCAGTACTTC.

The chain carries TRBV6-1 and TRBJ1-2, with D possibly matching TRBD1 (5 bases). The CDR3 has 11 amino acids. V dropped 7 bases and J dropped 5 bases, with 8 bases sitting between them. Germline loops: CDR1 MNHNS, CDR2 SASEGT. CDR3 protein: CASTEGYGYTF. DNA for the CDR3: TGTGCCAGCACCGAGGGGTATGGCTACACCTTC.